The following is a T cell receptor beta chain sequence with its context. The entry originates in a study of blood T cell repertoires in COVID-19. The overall study: Donors in the United States, Italy and Spain gave samples during acute or convalescent COVID-19.

Per the original methods: Amplification from reference gene primers served as the basis for estimated nucleated cell counts. Clones were sequenced by immunoSEQ multiplex PCR, and TCRdb holds only the in-frame ones, with some missing. The D gene and trimming were derived from the DNA, and the V and J assignments and clone size from that table. The sample carries 200,000 or so clones, 75% to 90% recorded once. This CDR3 region has 13 residues. The ends lost 3 bases at V and 4 bases at J; junction bases unmatched: 2. The specimen was peripheral blood. The clonotype comes from a human donor in a cohort sampled during active COVID-19. This chain uses TRBV12-3 or TRBV12-4 with TRBJ1-2; TRBD1 aligns across 7 bases. The CDR3 DNA reads as TGTGCCAGCAGTTTCCGGGACAGCTATGGCTACACCTTC. Its protein product is CASSFRDSYGYTF.